The 10 T cell receptor beta chains below all came from one sample that was sequenced in a study of vaccination effects on CD4 cells after COVID-19. Their antigens are not known. Some clones are missing from TCRdb's copy, which holds only in-frame ones; the method was immunoSEQ multiplex PCR. The data show fewer than 35,000 clones, about 69% seen once. Pools of viral peptides were used by the ViraFEST assay to expand antigen-specific CD4+ T cells ahead of sequencing. Around day 10 of culture, CD4+ T cells were separated out. This person caught SARS-CoV-2 sometime from March to December 2020, and PCR testing confirmed the infection. The source was CD4+ T cells from PBMCs cultured with a peptide pool, collected before COVID-19 vaccination. These receptors originate from a human donor who had a prior SARS-CoV-2 infection.

This chain joins TRBV7-9 and TRBJ2-1; 8 bases map to TRBD2. CDR1 and CDR2 from the germline V gene are SEHNR and FQNEAQ (reference sequence). This CDR3 has 14 residues. V shed 5 bases and J 12 bases; nucleotides not matched to a gene: 12. This chain's CDR3 is CASSPRREGLGQFF. CDR3 in DNA: TGTGCCAGCAGCCCCCGACGGGAGGGCCTTGGGCAGTTCTTC.

The CDR3 nucleotides read TGTGCCAGCAGACCCCCAGGGGACCTTACTAATGAAAAACTGTTTTTT. Its translation is CASRPPGDLTNEKLFF. This rearrangement joins TRBV27 to TRBJ1-4; the D gene is possibly TRBD1 (6 bases). The CDR3 totals 16 residues. CDR1 and CDR2 from the germline V gene are MNHEY and SMNVEV (reference sequence). Trimming took off 6 bases at V and 2 bases at J, with 16 bases between the two ends.

This clone is a singleton in its sample. V usage is TRBV18 and J usage is TRBJ1-2; no definite D call. This CDR3 has 16 amino acids. V was pared by 2 bases and J by 0 bases, with 13 bases between. Germline-derived CDR1 and CDR2 are KGHSH and LQKENI. In DNA form, the CDR3 reads TGTGCCAGCTCACCATCGATACAAACCACTAACTATGGCTACACCTTC. As protein: CASSPSIQTTNYGYTF.

The chain recombines TRBV19 with TRBJ1-3; D gene uncertain. The germline V gene encodes CDR1 LNHDA and CDR2 SQIVND (reference sequence). This CDR3 is 12 amino acids long. V lost 6 bases and J lost 0, with 3 bases in between. CDR3 protein: CASSHSGNTIYF. In DNA, the CDR3 is TGTGCCAGTAGCCACTCTGGAAACACCATATATTTT.

This chain connects TRBV3-1 (or the pseudogene TRBV3-2) to TRBJ1-4, with D possibly being TRBD1 (5 bases). Germline V gene lookup returns CDR1 LGHDT and CDR2 YNNKEL (reference sequence). This CDR3 spans 15 amino acids. V lost 2 bases and J lost 4, with 11 bases in between. CDR3 nucleotides: TGTGCCAGCAGCCAAACCCGACAGTATAATGAAAAACTGTTTTTT. It specifies CASSQTRQYNEKLFF.

This clone has just a few counts. The V gene is TRBV9, the J gene TRBJ1-4; D gene unclear. Germline-derived CDR1 and CDR2 are SGDLS and YYNGEE. Trimming removed 6 bases at V and 5 bases at J, with 14 bases between. The CDR3 consists of 14 residues. The CDR3 sequence is CASNVAGGNEKLFF. As DNA, the CDR3 is TGTGCCAGCAATGTAGCGGGAGGGAATGAAAAACTGTTTTTT.

The chain is built from TRBV6-2 or TRBV6-3 and TRBJ2-7; 10 nucleotides agree with TRBD1. Germline trimming cut 2 bases from V and 2 bases from J; bases unmatched to any gene: 6. The CDR3 has 16 amino acids. Germline V gives CDR1 MNHEY, CDR2 SVGEGT. Written as DNA, the CDR3 is TGTGCCAGCAGTTACACCCGGACAGGGGGGCCCTACGAGCAGTACTTC. Protein: CASSYTRTGGPYEQYF.

The chain uses TRBV3-1 (or the pseudogene TRBV3-2) and TRBJ1-1, with no clear D. The CDR3 runs to 14 residues. Germline lookup yields CDR1 LGHDT and CDR2 YNNKEL (reference sequence). The V end was cut by 2 bases, the J end by 1 base, with 8 bases between. CDR3 bases: TGTGCCAGCAGCCAAATGCAGGAGAACACTGAAGCTTTCTTT. This encodes CASSQMQENTEAFF.

This clone was found once. The chain recombines TRBV19 with TRBJ1-2, with 10 bases identical to TRBD1. The CDR3 is made up of 15 amino acids. V lost 3 bases, J lost 3 bases, and 4 bases stayed unmatched. Germline CDR1 LNHDA, CDR2 SQIVND (reference sequence). The CDR3 loop reads CASSIRTGGDYGYTF. For the CDR3, the DNA is TGTGCCAGTAGTATCAGGACAGGGGGTGACTATGGCTACACCTTC.

V usage is TRBV15 and J usage is TRBJ2-7; D may be TRBD2 (6 bases). CDR3 length: 17 residues. Germline values: CDR1 LNHNV, CDR2 YYDKDF (reference sequence). V was trimmed by 0 bases and J by 6 bases, leaving 21 bases between them. The CDR3 is CATSRDSFYGSLGEQYF. The CDR3 DNA sequence: TGTGCCACCAGCAGAGACAGTTTTTACGGGAGCTTGGGCGAGCAGTACTTC.